The sequence of this T cell receptor (beta chain) was determined in a study of neurological immune-mediated disorders. Study observations and caveats: According to phylogenetic grouping, one related-CDR3 cluster, a possible signature, contained the repertoires of 18 of 34 multiple sclerosis patients. Neither clinical nor MRI features were found to be associated with the multiple sclerosis repertoire cluster.

Unsorted libraries came from 2 million PBMCs stored at -80 °C. 5'RACE with 10-nucleotide random UMIs produced the cDNA. TCRdb redid the calling of the 5' RACE reads with MiXCR, one entry per CDR3 protein. The table shows 87,000 or so distinct CDR3 sequences, with approximately 3.3% occurring only once. In its sample, this clonotype was seen many times. Its antigen is not known. The CDR3 is 15 amino acids. Germline V CDR1 and CDR2: PRHDT, FYEKMQ (reference sequence). V was clipped by 5 bases and J by 3 bases; unmatched bases: 7. The receptor was derived from a woman between 18 and 29 years old with multiple sclerosis. V usage is TRBV13 and J usage is TRBJ1-1; 9 bases are a match to TRBD1. The specimen sequenced was PBMCs. The CDR3 loop reads CASSRDRVRDTEAFF. CDR3 DNA: TGTGCCAGCAGCCGGGACAGGGTTAGGGACACTGAAGCTTTCTTT. Full variable domain (outside the CDR3, taken from reference TRBV13 and TRBJ1-1): AAGVIQSPRHLIKEKRETATLKCYPIPRHDTVYWYQQGPGQDPQFLISFYEKMQSDKGSIPDRFSAQQFSDYHSELNMSSLELGDSALYFCASSRDRVRDTEAFFGQGTRLTVV.